The sequence of this T cell receptor (beta chain) was determined in a study of T cells after yellow fever vaccination (dated by TCRdb to between 2017 and 2020). Describing the broader study: Libraries from fractions with low cell numbers were prepared with the SMART-Seq v4 Ultra Low Input RNA kit. Bulk TCR alpha and beta repertoires were sequenced longitudinally to track T-cell clones before and after primary and booster YFV17D yellow fever vaccination. Two healthy male donors, one aged 18 to 30 and one aged 30 to 40 years, made up the cohort. Bulk PBMC replicates and cell subsets were isolated from blood drawn at multiple timepoints before and after both primary and secondary immunization. Broad study findings and their caveats: The study included only a couple of donors, which limits how far the findings can be generalized. After the booster, most clones that had expanded after primary vaccination were detected again (around 95% of CD4 and around nine tenths of CD8), suggesting broad maintenance of memory. Because abundant contaminating clonotypes from the bulk population could be contained in FACS-sorted repertoires, computational filtering was required. A small fraction of clonotypes showed up in both the CD4 and CD8 compartments, probably as a result of convergent recombination. The secondary T-cell response was found to be weaker but faster than the primary response, with a peak reached on day 5 rather than on day 15.

Interpreted using the paper, the treatment or condition label stands for: live attenuated yellow fever vaccine strain. At each blood-draw timepoint, two biological replicates of bulk PBMCs were obtained. A standard Ficoll-Paque protocol was used to isolate PBMCs from peripheral blood. TriZol was used to extract RNA from bulk PBMCs, from CD4 and CD8 fractions, and from dextramer-positive and dextramer-negative fractions. With respect to this clonotype: No antigen is known for it. Nothing much larger sits one base from this clone, and base qualities are not available.

The CDR3 goes from the cysteine to the phenylalanine over 16 residues. Only the CDR3 portion is preserved as DNA: 48 bases, with reading frame beginning at the first base. CDR1 is given as LGHNA and CDR2 as YNFKEQ, both from the germline V gene. Between the V and J ends, shortened by 4 bases and 6 bases respectively, the junction contains 19 bases. TCR cDNA was synthesized by 5'RACE template switching, through which a universal primer site and unique molecular identifiers were introduced. Priming for cDNA synthesis came from both the TCR alpha and TCR beta constant segments. Library amplification used two PCR steps, and the second PCR step added sample barcodes and sequencing adapters. Libraries were sequenced on Illumina HiSeq 2500 (2x100 bp) or NovaSeq (2x150 bp). From the authors' description of their analysis: MIGEC handled demultiplexing of reads and collapsing into UMI consensus sequences, while MiXCR performed V(D)J alignment. Clonotypes responding to the vaccine were identified with edgeR on replicate PBMC samples, with the criteria of FDR below 0.01 and a log2 fold change above 5 up to day 15. Each bulk clonotype was labeled CD4 or CD8 based on which sequenced repertoire, CD4 or CD8, contained the clonotype at higher abundance. Using fastp at Q25 and MiXCR, TCRdb reprocessed the public reads and kept productive beta chains. CDR3 protein sequences are deduplicated, and each keeps its most common genes and DNA. The V and J calls and clone size come from TCRdb's table, not from the authors' own analysis. The sample yields a few hundred thousand distinct CDR3 sequences; less than 9.5% were counted once. Of the sample, approximately 15% is held by the ten largest clones.

The input for sequencing was PBMCs, taken roughly 46 days after the first yellow fever vaccination. The chain is assembled from TRBV4-2 and TRBJ1-5; TRBD1 could be the D gene, as 5 bases match. The clonotype comes from a man younger than 35 who received the YFV17D yellow fever vaccine. The CDR3 protein sequence reads: CASSPSDSPRGQPQHF. Read as DNA, the sequence is TGTGCCAGCAGCCCCTCTGACAGTCCCCGTGGTCAGCCCCAGCATTTT.